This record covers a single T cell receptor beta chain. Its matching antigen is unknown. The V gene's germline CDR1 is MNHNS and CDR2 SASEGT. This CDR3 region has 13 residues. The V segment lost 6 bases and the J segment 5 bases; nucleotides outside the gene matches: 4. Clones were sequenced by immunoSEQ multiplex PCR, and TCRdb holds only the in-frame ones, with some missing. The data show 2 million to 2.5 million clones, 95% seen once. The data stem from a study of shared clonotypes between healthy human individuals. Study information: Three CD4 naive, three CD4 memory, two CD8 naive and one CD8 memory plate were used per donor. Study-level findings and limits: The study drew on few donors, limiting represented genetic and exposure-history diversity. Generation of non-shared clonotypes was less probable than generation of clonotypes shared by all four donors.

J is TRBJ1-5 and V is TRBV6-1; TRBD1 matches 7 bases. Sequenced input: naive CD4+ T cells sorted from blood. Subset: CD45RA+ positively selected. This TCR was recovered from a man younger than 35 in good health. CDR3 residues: CASRGTDYQPQHF. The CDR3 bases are TGTGCCAGCAGAGGGACAGACTATCAGCCCCAGCATTTT.